The 15 T cell receptor beta chains reported below all come from one sample, sequenced in a study of cytotoxic CD8 clonotypes in ibrutinib-treated CLL. Repertoires were generated with immunoSEQ multiplex PCR, while TCRdb's copy carries only in-frame clones and drops some. Of approximately 130,000 clones listed, roughly 84% are singletons. The source material was PBMCs, sampled after 24 months of ibrutinib treatment. The receptors were gathered from a human donor with chronic lymphocytic leukemia.

The chain couples TRBV5-1 to TRBJ1-2; D is perhaps TRBD1 (5 bases). V lost 6 bases to trimming and J lost 8 bases, with 20 bases between them. CDR3 length: 14 residues. Germline V gene sequence: CDR1 SGHRS, CDR2 YFSETQ. As DNA, the CDR3 is TGCGCCAGCACCCAATATCCAAGGACATCGGGCTACACCTTC. Its protein is CASTQYPRTSGYTF.

The chain recombines TRBV6-5 with TRBJ1-1, with a weak D call TRBD1 (5 bases). Per the germline V gene, CDR1 is MNHEY and CDR2 is SVGAGI. The V end was cut by 5 bases, the J end by 3 bases, with 13 bases between. The CDR3 totals 14 residues. The CDR3 region is CASSTWDGDTEAFF. CDR3 DNA sequence: TGTGCCAGCAGTACCTGGGACGGGGACACTGAAGCTTTCTTT.

This chain connects TRBV19 to TRBJ2-3; 8 bases fit TRBD2. The CDR3 has 16 residues. Germline V gives CDR1 LNHDA, CDR2 SQIVND (reference sequence). The junction had 7 bases not matched to a gene; V was cut back by 3 bases and J by 2 bases. CDR3 sequence reads: CASSIQRGLTTDTQYF. In DNA form, the CDR3 reads TGTGCCAGTAGTATCCAGCGGGGGCTCACCACAGATACGCAGTATTTT.

V is TRBV10-3 and J is TRBJ1-2, with TRBD1 identical over 9 bases. V shed 7 bases, J shed 2 bases, and the junction held 5 bases outside the gene matches. Per germline, CDR1 ENHRY and CDR2 SYGVKD. The CDR3 runs to 14 residues. The CDR3 DNA reads as TGTGCCATCACGGGGGACAGGGAAAACTATGGCTACACCTTC. This encodes CAITGDRENYGYTF.

This clone was detected only once. Other DNA sequences in this specimen translate into the identical CDR3. CDR3 sequence (DNA): TGTGCCAGCAGCGCCCGGGACAGAACCTACGAGCAGTACTTC. Amino acid sequence: CASSARDRTYEQYF. The chain employs TRBV9 and TRBJ2-7, with 7 bases aligning to TRBD1. The CDR3 runs 14 residues. Germline CDR1 SGDLS, CDR2 YYNGEE. After removal of 3 bases from V and 2 bases from J, the junction contained 5 bases not matched to a gene.

V usage is TRBV7-9 and J usage is TRBJ2-5; D not certain. The germline CDR1 and CDR2 sequences are SEHNR and FQNEAQ (reference sequence). The CDR3 has 15 residues. V was clipped by 5 bases and J by 7 bases, with 20 bases between them. CDR3 loop: CASSPNLTALGTQYF. CDR3 sequence (DNA): TGTGCCAGCAGCCCCAACCTCACGGCATTAGGGACCCAGTACTTC. Full variable domain (missing parts from reference TRBV7-9 and TRBJ2-5): DTGVSQNPRHKITKRGQNVTFRCDPISEHNRLYWYRQTLGQGPEFLTYFQNEAQLEKSRLLSDRFSAERPKGSFSTLEIQRTEQGDSAMYLCASSPNLTALGTQYFGPGTRLLVL.

The chain is built from TRBV30 and TRBJ1-1; D not certain. Trimming pared 4 bases from V and 4 bases from J, leaving 13 bases between. CDR1 and CDR2 (germline): GTSNPN, SVGIG (reference sequence). The CDR3 loop spans 13 amino acids. The CDR3 nucleotides are TGTGCCTGGATCAGGTGGAGTCTCACTGAAGCTTTCTTT. Its translation: CAWIRWSLTEAFF.

This chain connects TRBV2 to TRBJ1-2, with unresolved D. V was shortened by 4 bases and J by 4 bases, with 7 bases between the two germline ends. CDR1 SNHLY and CDR2 FYNNEI come from the germline V gene. The length of the CDR3 is 12 residues. In nucleotides, the CDR3 is TGTGCCAGCAGTGGGCCTACCTATGGCTACACCTTC. Encoded protein: CASSGPTYGYTF. The full variable domain, rest sourced from reference TRBV2 and TRBJ1-2, is EPEVTQTPSHQVTQMGQEVILRCVPISNHLYFYWYRQILGQKVEFLVSFYNNEISEKSEIFDDQFSVERPDGSNFTLKIRSTKLEDSAMYFCASSGPTYGYTFGSGTRLTVV.

The chain is built from TRBV30 and TRBJ2-7, with 9 bases identical to TRBD1. J gave up 0 bases and V 3 bases, and 15 bases lay outside the gene matches. The CDR3 consists of 18 residues. Germline V gene data show CDR1 as GTSNPN and CDR2 as SVGIG (reference sequence). The CDR3 DNA sequence: TGTGCCTGGAGGCCTAAAAGTGCAACGGGACAGGGCTCCTACGAGCAGTACTTC. The encoded protein is CAWRPKSATGQGSYEQYF.

The rearrangement uses TRBV19 and TRBJ2-7; perhaps TRBD1 as D (6 bases). V was clipped by 5 bases and J by 4 bases, with 15 bases between them. There are 14 residues in the CDR3. Germline-derived CDR1 and CDR2 are LNHDA and SQIVND (reference sequence). The DNA for the CDR3 is TGTGCCAGTAGTCTAAGGACAGAGGGATACGAGCAGTACTTC. Amino acid sequence: CASSLRTEGYEQYF.

V usage is TRBV7-2 and J usage is TRBJ2-3; D unclear. V lost 5 bases and J lost 1, with 16 bases in between. Germline CDR1 is SGHTA and CDR2 is FQGNSA. The CDR3 runs to 16 residues. The CDR3 sequence is CASSPRSRIGTDTQYF. The CDR3 DNA reads as TGTGCCAGCAGCCCTCGGAGCCGCATTGGCACAGATACGCAGTATTTT.

The J gene is TRBJ1-6, the V gene TRBV5-6; no definite D call. This CDR3 is built from 17 residues. CDR1 and CDR2 from the germline V gene are SGHDT and YYEEEE. Trimming removed 4 bases at V and 0 bases at J, with 14 bases between. The CDR3 is CASSPRTTSSYNSPLHF. DNA for the CDR3: TGTGCCAGCAGCCCTAGGACGACGAGCTCCTATAATTCACCCCTCCACTTT.

This rearrangement joins TRBV5-1 to TRBJ2-7; D is undetermined. The ends were cut back, 0 bases at V and 1 base at J, with 5 bases in the middle. CDR3 size: 13 residues. Germline lookup yields CDR1 SGHRS and CDR2 YFSETQ. Written as DNA, the CDR3 is TGCGCCAGCAGCTTGGAAGCGTCCTACGAGCAGTACTTC. Amino acids: CASSLEASYEQYF.

The chain uses TRBV7-2 and TRBJ1-1, with D maybe TRBD1 (6 bases). Germline lookup yields CDR1 SGHTA and CDR2 FQGNSA. The CDR3 covers 14 residues. V lost 8 bases to trimming and J lost 2 bases, with 15 bases between them. Here the CDR3 reads CASGSQGFNTEAFF. The CDR3 region has the DNA TGTGCCAGCGGATCCCAGGGGTTTAACACTGAAGCTTTCTTT.

The rearrangement joins TRBV10-3 to TRBJ1-3; 8 nucleotides align to TRBD1. The trim removed 2 bases at V and 2 bases at J, leaving 2 bases unmatched. CDR3 length: 15 amino acids. Germline-derived CDR1 and CDR2 are ENHRY and SYGVKD. CDR3 nucleotides: TGTGCCATCAGTGAGGACAGGGGTGCTGGAAACACCATATATTTT. Protein: CAISEDRGAGNTIYF.